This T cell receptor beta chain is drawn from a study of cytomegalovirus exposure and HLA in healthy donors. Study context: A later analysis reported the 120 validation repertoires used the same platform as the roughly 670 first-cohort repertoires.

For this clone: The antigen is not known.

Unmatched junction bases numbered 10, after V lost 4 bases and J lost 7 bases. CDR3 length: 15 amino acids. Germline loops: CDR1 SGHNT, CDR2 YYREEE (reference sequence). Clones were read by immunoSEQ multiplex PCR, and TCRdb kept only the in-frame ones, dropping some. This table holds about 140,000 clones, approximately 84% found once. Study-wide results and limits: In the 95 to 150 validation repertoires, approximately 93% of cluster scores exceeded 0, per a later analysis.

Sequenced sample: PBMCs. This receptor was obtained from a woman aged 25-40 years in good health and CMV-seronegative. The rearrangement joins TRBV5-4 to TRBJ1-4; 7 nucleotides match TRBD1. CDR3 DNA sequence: TGTGCCAGCAGCAGGGGGCCCACCAAGGGTGAAAAACTGTTTTTT. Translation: CASSRGPTKGEKLFF.